This passage covers 29 T cell receptor beta chains from one sample sequenced in a study of blood T cell repertoires in COVID-19. Repertoires were generated with immunoSEQ multiplex PCR, while TCRdb's copy carries only in-frame clones and drops some. Here the sample spans roughly 260,000 clones, 82% being singletons. The sample was peripheral blood. These receptors came from a woman of 80 years or more with active or convalescent COVID-19.

The V call is TRBV11-2, the J call TRBJ2-5; D uncertain. CDR3 length: 14 residues. CDR1 is SGHAT, CDR2 FQNNGV, per germline. V gave up 0 bases and J gave up 0 bases, with 5 bases separating them. CDR3 DNA sequence: TGTGCCAGCAGCTTAGAGCACTACCAAGAGACCCAGTACTTC. Translating it yields CASSLEHYQETQYF.

The rearrangement uses TRBV28 and TRBJ2-3; 7 positions match TRBD2. The CDR3 loop spans 14 amino acids. With V trimmed by 3 bases and J by 3 bases, 3 bases remained unmatched. Germline V gene data show CDR1 as MDHEN and CDR2 as SYDVKM. CDR3 sequence: CASSLTGRTDTQYF. CDR3 nucleotide sequence: TGTGCCAGCAGTTTGACCGGGAGGACAGATACGCAGTATTTT.

The genes are TRBV29-1 and TRBJ2-2; 7 bases match TRBD1. The germline V gene encodes CDR1 SQVTM and CDR2 ANQGSEA. There are 12 residues in the CDR3. The V gene end was trimmed by 5 bases and the J gene end by 6 bases; junction bases not matched to a gene: 3. The CDR3 nucleotides are TGCAGCGTTCAGACAGGGTCCGGGGAGCTGTTTTTT. Translated, it gives CSVQTGSGELFF.

The J gene is TRBJ2-7, the V gene TRBV5-1; TRBD1 matches 8 bases. CDR3 length equals 13 residues. The V gene end was trimmed by 3 bases and the J gene end by 3 bases; junction bases not matched to a gene: 2. CDR1 is SGHRS, CDR2 YFSETQ, per germline. The CDR3 region has the DNA TGCGCCAGCAGCTCCGGACAGGGCTACGAGCAGTACTTC. Translating gives CASSSGQGYEQYF.

The chain links TRBV28 to TRBJ2-6; possibly TRBD2 for D (6 bases). Germline assignment: CDR1 MDHEN and CDR2 SYDVKM. V was clipped by 7 bases and J by 2 bases, with 9 bases between them. CDR3 size: 14 residues. In nucleotides, the CDR3 is TGTGCCAGCATCCCGGGGGCTGGGGCCAACGTCCTGACTTTC. It specifies CASIPGAGANVLTF.

A word on this clone: Other DNA sequences from this sample encode an identical CDR3 as well. The chain recombines TRBV2 with TRBJ1-5, with D possibly matching TRBD1 (5 bases). Germline lookup yields CDR1 SNHLY and CDR2 FYNNEI. V was shortened by 5 bases and J by 1 base, with 12 bases between the two germline ends. There are 15 residues in the CDR3. The CDR3 nucleotides read TGTGCCAGCAGTCGAGACAGACTCAGCAATCAGCCCCAGCATTTT. This codes for CASSRDRLSNQPQHF.

This clone was counted between two and nine times. The chain has TRBV3-1 (or the pseudogene TRBV3-2) and TRBJ2-5, with 7 bases identical to TRBD2. Per the germline V gene, CDR1 is LGHDT and CDR2 is YNNKEL (reference sequence). V shed 0 bases, J shed 5 bases, and the junction held 6 bases outside the gene matches. The CDR3 loop spans 15 amino acids. Written as DNA, the CDR3 is TGTGCCAGCAGCCAAGATGTGCTAGCGGCGGAGACCCAGTACTTC. Amino acids: CASSQDVLAAETQYF.

The chain recombines TRBV30 with TRBJ1-2, with no clear D. The CDR3 has 11 residues. CDR1 and CDR2 from the germline V gene are GTSNPN and SVGIG (reference sequence). V lost 7 bases and J 4 bases, leaving 10 bases between the germline ends. The CDR3 sequence: CAYSTGYGYTF. The DNA for the CDR3 is TGTGCCTATTCAACGGGCTATGGCTACACCTTC.

The chain carries TRBV3-1 (or the pseudogene TRBV3-2) and TRBJ2-5; possibly TRBD2 for D (5 bases). The CDR3 runs to 15 residues. Trimming removed 4 bases at V and 2 bases at J, with 14 bases between. Germline V gives CDR1 LGHDT, CDR2 YNNKEL (reference sequence). The CDR3 DNA sequence: TGTGCCAGCAGCCCCGCATCTAGCCTTCAAGAGACCCAGTACTTC. As protein: CASSPASSLQETQYF.

This chain connects TRBV7-5 to TRBJ1-4; TRBD1 is taken as the D call from the table, unchecked against the DNA. TRBV7-5 represents a pseudogene. This CDR3 is built from 17 residues. The CDR3 nucleotides read TGTGTCAGAAGCTCCTTCGGACAGAGAGCAACTAATGAAAAACTGTTTTTT. Translated: CVRSSFGQRATNEKLFF.

The J gene is TRBJ2-2, the V gene TRBV28; possibly TRBD2 for D (5 bases). Per germline, CDR1 MDHEN and CDR2 SYDVKM. CDR3 length: 16 amino acids. V lost 4 bases to trimming and J lost 5 bases, with 17 bases between them. The CDR3 DNA reads TGTGCCAGCAGTTCTCTTAGCGCACCTGGAACCGGGGAGCTGTTTTTT. It encodes CASSSLSAPGTGELFF.

V gene TRBV28 combines with J gene TRBJ1-6; D unclear. The CDR3 covers 16 residues. Germline CDR1 reads MDHEN; CDR2 reads SYDVKM. The germline V and J ends were trimmed by 3 bases and 0 bases, with 9 bases remaining between them. The CDR3 DNA follows: TGTGCCAGCAGTTTCGGGGTTCTCTCCTATAATTCACCCCTCCACTTT. This codes for CASSFGVLSYNSPLHF.

The chain recombines TRBV5-1 with TRBJ2-3; the match to TRBD2 covers 7 bases. The CDR3 is 16 residues long. Unmatched junction bases numbered 5, after V lost 0 bases and J lost 1 base. The germline CDR1 and CDR2 sequences are SGHRS and YFSETQ. CDR3 loop: CASSLALLAGTDTQYF. CDR3 bases: TGCGCCAGCAGCTTGGCCTTGCTAGCGGGCACAGATACGCAGTATTTT. The full variable domain, its missing parts supplied by reference TRBV5-1 and TRBJ2-3, is KAGVTQTPRYLIKTRGQQVTLSCSPISGHRSVSWYQQTPGQGLQFLFEYFSETQRNKGNFPGRFSGRQFSNSRSEMNVSTLELGDSALYLCASSLALLAGTDTQYFGPGTRLTVL.

This chain connects TRBV11-2 to TRBJ2-5, with 9 bases identical to TRBD2. Trimming cost V 1 base and J 2 bases; bases outside gene matches: 14. This CDR3 is 19 amino acids long. Germline-derived CDR1 and CDR2 are SGHAT and FQNNGV. The CDR3 DNA sequence: TGTGCCAGCAGCTTAGCCGTACTTATAGCGGGGGCCCCTCAAGAGACCCAGTACTTC. Translated, it gives CASSLAVLIAGAPQETQYF. Full variable domain (remainder filled in from reference TRBV11-2 and TRBJ2-5): EAGVAQSPRYKIIEKRQSVAFWCNPISGHATLYWYQQILGQGPKLLIQFQNNGVVDDSQLPKDRFSAERLKGVDSTLKIQPAKLEDSAVYLCASSLAVLIAGAPQETQYFGPGTRLLVL.

The sample holds a few counts of this clone. This chain joins TRBV29-1 and TRBJ2-7; possibly TRBD2 for D (6 bases). Trimming removed 5 bases from V and 7 bases from J, with 12 bases in between. Germline loops: CDR1 SQVTM, CDR2 ANQGSEA. CDR3 size: 11 residues. The CDR3, as DNA: TGCAGCGTTCATGCGGGACCTGAGCAGTACTTC. It translates to CSVHAGPEQYF.

This chain links TRBV4-1 with TRBJ2-7, with D perhaps matching TRBD2 (5 bases). Germline CDR1 is MGHRA and CDR2 is YSYEKL. Trimming cost V 4 bases and J 0 bases, with 19 bases left between them. The CDR3 sequence is 17 residues long. The CDR3 sequence: CASSPFPNVRDSYEQYF. The CDR3 nucleotides read TGCGCCAGCAGCCCATTCCCTAATGTGAGGGACTCCTACGAGCAGTACTTC.

V gene TRBV11-3 combines with J gene TRBJ2-3; TRBD2 agrees at 11 bases. In germline, CDR1 is SGHNT, CDR2 YENEEA. Germline trimming cut 5 bases from V and 0 bases from J; bases unmatched to any gene: 4. There are 16 residues in the CDR3. The CDR3 loop reads CASSRRTSGSTDTQYF. DNA for the CDR3: TGTGCCAGCAGCCGACGGACTAGCGGGAGCACAGATACGCAGTATTTT.

The chain recombines TRBV6-5 with TRBJ2-1, with TRBD1 matching 7 bases. V shed 5 bases, J shed 7 bases, and the junction held 5 bases outside the gene matches. The CDR3 covers 13 residues. The germline CDR1 and CDR2 sequences are MNHEY and SVGAGI. CDR3 residues: CASSQTGLNEQFF. The CDR3 coding sequence is TGTGCCAGCAGTCAGACAGGGTTGAATGAGCAGTTCTTC.

The V and J genes are TRBV28 and TRBJ1-2, with D possibly matching TRBD1 (6 bases). Trimming pared 5 bases from V and 0 bases from J, leaving 13 bases between. Germline CDR1 reads MDHEN; CDR2 reads SYDVKM. The CDR3 loop spans 15 amino acids. In nucleotides, the CDR3 is TGTGCCAGCAGTCCCTCCCCAGGGGCTAACTATGGCTACACCTTC. Translation: CASSPSPGANYGYTF.

The rearrangement joins TRBV29-1 to TRBJ1-1; D is possibly TRBD1 (6 bases). The V end was cut by 4 bases, the J end by 7 bases, with 10 bases between. The CDR3 covers 11 residues. Looked up from germline, CDR1 is SQVTM and CDR2 is ANQGSEA. As DNA, the CDR3 is TGCAGCGTTGCAGGGGCCGGTGAAGCTTTCTTT. It translates to CSVAGAGEAFF.

CDR3 nucleotide sequence: TGCGCCAGCCGCGTGCTAGCGGGAGGAGGTAATGAGCAGTTCTTC. Translating it yields CASRVLAGGGNEQFF. This sequence joins TRBV5-1 and TRBJ2-1, with 11 bases that match TRBD2. V gave up 7 bases and J gave up 7 bases; unmatched junction bases: 10. This CDR3 has 15 residues. Germline CDR1 SGHRS, CDR2 YFSETQ.

To note about this clone: One end of the junction is discordant with germline, which a read error may explain. J is TRBJ1-2 and V is TRBV7-9; TRBD1 aligns across 8 bases. The CDR3 length is 12 residues. The V gene's germline CDR1 is SEHNR and CDR2 FQNEAQ (reference sequence). This chain's CDR3 is CASSRTGNGCTF. The CDR3, as DNA: TGTGCCAGCAGCCGGACAGGGAACGGCTGCACCTTC.

The chain is built from TRBV3-1 (or the pseudogene TRBV3-2) and TRBJ2-7; TRBD2 matches 8 bases. In germline, CDR1 is LGHDT, CDR2 YNNKEL (reference sequence). The trim removed 4 bases at V and 6 bases at J, leaving 8 bases unmatched. The CDR3 sequence is 14 residues long. The CDR3 DNA reads TGTGCCAGCAGCCGCAGCGGGAGCATCGCCGAGCAGTACTTC. This codes for CASSRSGSIAEQYF.

This sequence joins TRBV10-3 and TRBJ1-1; TRBD1 is a possible D gene (6 bases). V shed 6 bases and J shed 1 base, with 6 bases lying between them. CDR3 length: 12 residues. Germline CDR1 and CDR2: ENHRY and SYGVKD. CDR3 loop: CAIRGQNTEAFF. CDR3 DNA sequence: TGTGCCATCAGGGGACAGAACACTGAAGCTTTCTTT.

The V gene is TRBV10-2, the J gene TRBJ2-7; 10 positions match TRBD1. Germline V CDR1 and CDR2: WSHSY, SAAADI. J gave up 6 bases and V 6 bases, and 11 bases lay outside the gene matches. This CDR3 is 15 amino acids long. CDR3 sequence: CASSRGGTGVAEQYF. CDR3 nucleotides: TGCGCCAGCAGCCGGGGCGGGACAGGGGTTGCCGAGCAGTACTTC.

This clone has just a few counts. The J gene is TRBJ1-5, the V gene TRBV19; 8 positions match TRBD1. V trimming: 5 bases; J trimming: 7 bases; junction bases outside the gene matches: 7. Germline CDR1 reads LNHDA; CDR2 reads SQIVND (reference sequence). The CDR3 is 14 amino acids. CDR3 nucleotide sequence: TGTGCCAGTAGTTGGACAGGGCGAGGGCAGCCCCAGCATTTT. Translated: CASSWTGRGQPQHF.

The rearrangement links TRBV5-4 to TRBJ2-7, with 10 positions matching TRBD1. The CDR3 totals 15 residues. Germline assignment: CDR1 SGHNT and CDR2 YYREEE (reference sequence). The J segment lost 5 bases and the V segment lost 4 bases, leaving 9 bases of the junction unmatched. The CDR3 DNA is TGTGCCAGCAGCCGCACCGGGACAGGGGTTAACGAGCAGTACTTC. As protein: CASSRTGTGVNEQYF.

CDR3 in DNA: TGTGCCTCAGGACGACAGGGCTATGGCTACACCTTC. It encodes CASGRQGYGYTF. The chain recombines TRBV19 with TRBJ1-2; 7 bases are shared with TRBD1. The V segment lost 11 bases and the J segment 4 bases; nucleotides outside the gene matches: 7. Germline CDR1 LNHDA, CDR2 SQIVND (reference sequence). The CDR3 extends over 12 amino acids.

V gene TRBV3-1 (or the pseudogene TRBV3-2) combines with J gene TRBJ2-7; 9 nucleotides match TRBD2. J was trimmed by 4 bases and V by 0 bases; bases with no gene match: 7. This CDR3 comprises 16 residues. From germline, CDR1 is LGHDT and CDR2 YNNKEL (reference sequence). The CDR3 is CASSQDRGLARYEQYF. DNA for the CDR3: TGTGCCAGCAGCCAAGATAGGGGACTAGCAAGATACGAGCAGTACTTC.